This entry lists 32 T cell receptor beta chains sequenced from one sample in a study of spatial heterogeneity in lung cancer (dated by TCRdb to between 2019 and 2020). The library relied on 5' RACE. The instrument was a NextSeq 500. TCRdb redid the processing of the public reads, applying fastp at Q25 and MiXCR, and retained in-frame beta chains. A single entry per CDR3 protein holds the most common genes and DNA from its merged rows. This sample gives under 20,000 distinct CDR3 sequences in total; 9.2% of them show up just once. The biggest ten clones account for less than 25% of the sample. Sample time point, as interpreted from the label and publication: blood at routine non-recurrence follow-up after resection. The specimen was PBMCs, collected at follow-up. Receptors were obtained from a male donor with early-stage non-small cell lung cancer.

This clonotype is termed medium-sized. This rearrangement joins TRBV28 to TRBJ1-1; the D gene is possibly TRBD1 (5 bases). The CDR3 runs to 15 residues. Germline V lookup: CDR1 MDHEN, CDR2 SYDVKM. V was shortened by 5 bases and J by 0 bases, with 13 bases between the two germline ends. As DNA, the CDR3 is TGTGCCAGCAGTCCACCCAGGGTTTTGAACACTGAAGCTTTCTTT. Its translation is CASSPPRVLNTEAFF.

This clonotype was seen at least ten times. This chain connects TRBV7-8 to TRBJ2-2; D is ambiguous. This CDR3 region has 16 residues. The V end was cut by 1 base, the J end by 1 base, with 10 bases between. The V gene's germline CDR1 is SGHVS and CDR2 FQNEAQ. This chain's CDR3 is CASSLVDRLNTGELFF. The CDR3 nucleotides are TGTGCCAGCAGCTTAGTGGACCGATTGAACACCGGGGAGCTGTTTTTT.

The chain employs TRBV27 and TRBJ2-5, with 8 bases that match TRBD2. Germline values: CDR1 MNHEY, CDR2 SMNVEV (reference sequence). The CDR3 covers 14 residues. Trimming removed 6 bases from V and 5 bases from J; junction bases left unmatched: 8. The CDR3 DNA follows: TGTGCCAGCAGCCGGGGACTAGAGGACGAGACCCAGTACTTC. It specifies CASSRGLEDETQYF.

The chain has TRBV28 and TRBJ2-7, with TRBD2 matching over 11 bases. Germline trimming cut 6 bases from V and 5 bases from J; bases unmatched to any gene: 9. CDR3 size: 15 residues. Germline values: CDR1 MDHEN, CDR2 SYDVKM. This CDR3 is CASSIVLAGGHEQYF. The CDR3 DNA reads as TGTGCCAGCAGCATAGTCTTAGCGGGAGGGCACGAGCAGTACTTC.

This clonotype was seen a few times. Just one base apart from a much larger clone, this may be a read error. The chain has TRBV11-2 and TRBJ2-7, with D tentatively TRBD2 (5 bases). Germline V gene lookup returns CDR1 SGHAT and CDR2 FQNNGV. Trimming cost V 8 bases and J 4 bases, with 18 bases left between them. CDR3 length equals 14 residues. In nucleotides, the CDR3 is TGTGCCAGCTCACCCCTAGGCCGACTATACGAGCAGTACTTC. Its protein is CASSPLGRLYEQYF.

This clonotype was observed many times. V usage is TRBV12-3 or TRBV12-4 and J usage is TRBJ2-5; TRBD1 matches 7 bases. V was pared by 10 bases and J by 0 bases, with 8 bases of the junction left unmatched. The CDR3 extends over 14 amino acids. The CDR3 DNA is TGTGCCACCGCGAGGGACAGTGACCAAGAGACCCAGTACTTC. Its protein is CATARDSDQETQYF.

The sample holds a few counts of this clonotype. V and J are TRBV18 and TRBJ2-6, with D possibly matching TRBD2 (7 bases). The V and J ends lost 3 bases and 2 bases respectively, with 11 bases between them. In germline, CDR1 is KGHSH, CDR2 LQKENI. The CDR3 has 16 amino acids. Written as DNA, the CDR3 is TGTGCCAGCTCACCGGGAGGGGGTCCTGGGGCCAACGTCCTGACTTTC. Amino acid sequence: CASSPGGGPGANVLTF. Based on the CDR3 plus reference TRBV18 and TRBJ2-6, the full variable domain is NAGVMQNPRHLVRRRGQEARLRCSPMKGHSHVYWYRQLPEEGLKFMVYLQKENIIDESGMPKERFSAEFPKEGPSILRIQQVVRGDSAAYFCASSPGGGPGANVLTFGAGSRLTVL.

At least ten counts were recorded for this clonotype. This rearrangement joins TRBV11-2 to TRBJ1-6; no clear D. The CDR3 is 14 amino acids. V lost 3 bases and J 7 bases, leaving 10 bases between the germline ends. Germline V gene data show CDR1 as SGHAT and CDR2 as FQNNGV. CDR3 bases: TGTGCCAGCAGCTTCGTGCAGGCGAATTCACCCCTCCACTTT. This translates into CASSFVQANSPLHF.

Of note for this clonotype: At one of its ends the junction is not consistent with the germline gene, which may arise from a read error. The chain joins TRBV6-1 to TRBJ2-4; 7 bases are shared with TRBD1. Germline loops: CDR1 MNHNS, CDR2 SASEGT. The CDR3 loop spans 17 amino acids. The chain's CDR3 is CASSEGQILPPKTIQYF. The CDR3 region has the DNA TGTGCCAGCAGTGAGGGACAGATACTACCCCCCAAAACCATTCAGTACTTC.

This clonotype has at least ten counts. The DNA of the CDR3 is TGTGCCAGCAGCTCGACAGGGGGCGCAGCCTACGAGCAGTACTTC. Translated: CASSSTGGAAYEQYF. The rearrangement links TRBV11-2 to TRBJ2-7; 10 bases are shared with TRBD1. From germline, CDR1 is SGHAT and CDR2 FQNNGV. J gave up 2 bases and V 4 bases, and 5 bases lay outside the gene matches. The CDR3 is 15 amino acids.

V gene TRBV6-1 combines with J gene TRBJ2-1; D possibly corresponds to TRBD2 (6 bases). CDR1 and CDR2 from the germline V gene are MNHNS and SASEGT. The ends were cut back, 2 bases at V and 6 bases at J, with 14 bases in the middle. The CDR3 is 15 residues long. Here the CDR3 DNA reads TGTGCCAGCAGTGAAACGGGGGTGATGTCCAATGAGCAGTTCTTC. It yields the protein CASSETGVMSNEQFF.

Judged by abundance, this clonotype is medium-sized (0.01 to 0.1%). The CDR3 DNA reads TGTGCCAGCAGCCAAGGCGGACGACTCACAGATACGCAGTATTTT. Protein product: CASSQGGRLTDTQYF. This sequence joins TRBV14 and TRBJ2-3; no reliable D call. In germline, CDR1 is SGHDN, CDR2 FVKESK. The CDR3 consists of 15 residues. The V end lost 1 base, the J end lost 2 bases, and 10 bases lay between the germline ends.

This clonotype has ten or more counts. V usage is TRBV7-9 and J usage is TRBJ1-2; D perhaps matches TRBD1 (6 bases). The CDR3 spans 14 residues. Trimming left V 5 bases short and J 0 bases short, with 10 bases between. CDR1 SEHNR and CDR2 FQNEAQ come from the germline V gene (reference sequence). The CDR3 DNA reads as TGTGCCAGCAGCGGGACAACCTCTAACTATGGCTACACCTTC. It codes for CASSGTTSNYGYTF. Variable domain in full (rest from reference TRBV7-9 and TRBJ1-2): DTGVSQNPRHKITKRGQNVTFRCDPISEHNRLYWYRQTLGQGPEFLTYFQNEAQLEKSRLLSDRFSAERPKGSFSTLEIQRTEQGDSAMYLCASSGTTSNYGYTFGSGTRLTVV.

This clonotype came up many times. V gene TRBV6-5 combines with J gene TRBJ1-3, with a weak D call TRBD1 (5 bases). V dropped 2 bases and J dropped 0 bases, with 8 bases sitting between them. Per germline, CDR1 MNHEY and CDR2 SVGAGI. This CDR3 contains 15 residues. The DNA of the CDR3 is TGTGCCAGCAGTTACCGACAGCTCTCTGGAAACACCATATATTTT. Translated, it gives CASSYRQLSGNTIYF.

V usage is TRBV29-1 and J usage is TRBJ2-1; a possible D gene is TRBD2 (5 bases). Germline lookup yields CDR1 SQVTM and CDR2 ANQGSEA. The CDR3 is 15 residues long. V dropped 3 bases and J dropped 0 bases, with 12 bases sitting between them. As DNA, the CDR3 is TGCAGCGTTGACCCCAGCGGAAGCTCCTACAATGAGCAGTTCTTC. Its protein product is CSVDPSGSSYNEQFF.

Many counts were recorded for this clonotype. The chain employs TRBV18 and TRBJ2-7, with D possibly being TRBD1 (6 bases). V lost 6 bases and J 3 bases, leaving 18 bases between the germline ends. This CDR3 region has 15 residues. Germline-derived CDR1 and CDR2 are KGHSH and LQKENI. The CDR3 sequence is CASSLGQGQVYEQYF. Here the CDR3 DNA reads TGTGCCAGCTCCTTGGGGCAGGGGCAAGTCTACGAGCAGTACTTC.

This clonotype showed up just a few times. The chain combines TRBV5-6 with TRBJ2-7; the match to TRBD2 covers 11 bases. CDR3 size: 14 residues. The J segment lost 5 bases and the V segment lost 4 bases, leaving 5 bases of the junction unmatched. From germline, CDR1 is SGHDT and CDR2 YYEEEE. The CDR3 DNA reads TGTGCCAGCAGCACTGGGACTAGCGGAAACGAGCAGTACTTC. This sequence encodes CASSTGTSGNEQYF.

This clonotype was detected ten times or more. The chain joins TRBV6-1 to TRBJ1-5; D is undetermined. Trimming shortened V by 6 bases and J by 5 bases, and 11 bases separated the two germline ends. The CDR3 extends over 13 amino acids. Germline V gene sequence: CDR1 MNHNS, CDR2 SASEGT. The CDR3 DNA follows: TGTGCCAGCAGCCCTATGACCGATCAGCCCCAGCATTTT. Protein product: CASSPMTDQPQHF.

This clonotype was found many times. This chain connects TRBV13 to TRBJ2-5, with D unclear. Between the trimmed V and J ends, which lost 0 bases and 4 bases, there was a span of 15 bases. Germline CDR1 and CDR2: PRHDT and FYEKMQ (reference sequence). The CDR3 is made up of 16 amino acids. CDR3 DNA sequence: TGTGCCAGCAGCTTAGGCCGGGCAGGATTGACAGAGACCCAGTACTTC. Translating it yields CASSLGRAGLTETQYF.

This clonotype was detected many times. The chain couples TRBV20-1 to TRBJ1-4; D is possibly TRBD1 (6 bases). The CDR3 contains 15 residues. CDR1 is DFQATT, CDR2 SNEGSKA, per germline (reference sequence). Trimming pared 0 bases from V and 7 bases from J, leaving 15 bases between. In nucleotides, the CDR3 is TGCAGTGCTAGAGATGTGGGGGCCAGGAGTGAAAAACTGTTTTTT. Translated, it gives CSARDVGARSEKLFF.

The table lists this clonotype with a few counts. CDR3 bases: TGTGCCAGCAGCTTGGGACTAGCGGGTACCGGGGAGCTGTTTTTT. It yields the protein CASSLGLAGTGELFF. This chain connects TRBV5-6 to TRBJ2-2, with TRBD2 matching over 10 bases. CDR3 length: 15 residues. Trimming took 0 bases from V and 5 from J; bases not matched to a gene: 1. From germline, CDR1 is SGHDT and CDR2 YYEEEE.

About this clonotype: This may come from a read error, since a much larger clone is one base off. This chain connects TRBV18 to TRBJ2-2, with 9 nucleotides matching TRBD1. CDR3 length: 16 residues. Trimming removed 2 bases from V and 6 bases from J; junction bases left unmatched: 7. Germline-derived CDR1 and CDR2 are KGHSH and LQKENI. CDR3 DNA sequence: TGTGCCAGCTCACCATCCAGGACAGGGGCTGCCGGGGAGCTGTTTTTT. Its protein product is CASSPSRTGAAGELFF.

This clonotype was recorded many times. The rearrangement joins TRBV7-9 to TRBJ2-7; D possibly corresponds to TRBD2 (6 bases). CDR1 and CDR2 (germline): SEHNR, FQNEAQ (reference sequence). Trimming took off 5 bases at V and 6 bases at J, with 17 bases between the two ends. The length of the CDR3 is 14 residues. Here the CDR3 reads CASSLASGVGEQYF. CDR3 coding DNA: TGTGCCAGCAGCCTCGCCTCGGGGGTGGGCGAGCAGTACTTC.

This clonotype was detected many times. The J gene is TRBJ2-1, the V gene TRBV18; 8 bases agree with TRBD1. Germline CDR1 reads KGHSH; CDR2 reads LQKENI. CDR3 length equals 15 residues. After removal of 0 bases from V and 5 bases from J, the junction contained 3 bases not matched to a gene. CDR3 sequence reads: CASSPPQGADNEQFF. CDR3 DNA: TGTGCCAGCTCACCACCGCAGGGGGCGGACAATGAGCAGTTCTTC.

This chain uses TRBV7-8 with TRBJ2-7, with TRBD1 as a possible D gene (6 bases). The germline gives CDR1 SGHVS, CDR2 FQNEAQ. V lost 4 bases, J lost 5 bases, and 15 bases lay in between. There are 14 residues in the CDR3. In DNA, the CDR3 is TGTGCCAGCAGCTGGGGCCAACAGGGCCACGAGCAGTACTTC. Amino acid sequence: CASSWGQQGHEQYF.

In this sample, this clonotype turned up many times. The chain is built from TRBV27 and TRBJ1-1, with a possible D match to TRBD1 (6 bases). The V end was cut by 4 bases, the J end by 4 bases, with 10 bases between. Germline V gives CDR1 MNHEY, CDR2 SMNVEV (reference sequence). This CDR3 contains 13 residues. The chain's CDR3 is CASSWRGATEAFF. The CDR3, as DNA: TGTGCCAGCAGTTGGAGGGGGGCCACTGAAGCTTTCTTT.

The gene calls are TRBV7-2 and TRBJ2-2; D perhaps matches TRBD2 (5 bases). This CDR3 is 14 amino acids long. The germline V gene has CDR1 SGHTA and CDR2 FQGNSA. Trimming cost V 2 bases and J 2 bases, with 6 bases left between them. CDR3 in DNA: TGTGCCAGCAGCTTACCGGGAAACACCGGGGAGCTGTTTTTT. This encodes CASSLPGNTGELFF.

The V and J genes are TRBV19 and TRBJ2-3; TRBD2 matches 8 bases. Trimming took 6 bases from V and 6 from J; bases not matched to a gene: 8. The CDR3 covers 14 residues. Germline-derived CDR1 and CDR2 are LNHDA and SQIVND (reference sequence). The CDR3 nucleotides are TGTGCCAGTAGCGAGCGGGGGCTGGGGGATACGCAGTATTTT. It codes for CASSERGLGDTQYF.

The V and J genes are TRBV12-3 or TRBV12-4 and TRBJ1-1; a possible D gene is TRBD1 (6 bases). V was pared by 7 bases and J by 4 bases, with 19 bases between. CDR3 length equals 15 residues. CDR3 coding DNA: TGTGCCAGCACTACAGGACCAGGGGTTAGCACTGAAGCTTTCTTT. Its translation: CASTTGPGVSTEAFF.

V is TRBV6-2 or TRBV6-3 and J is TRBJ2-7; TRBD1 agrees at 8 bases. The CDR3 totals 16 residues. Germline loops: CDR1 MNHEY, CDR2 SVGEGT. V gave up 2 bases and J gave up 5 bases; unmatched junction bases: 11. CDR3 loop: CASSYGAHGQGDEQYF. The CDR3 region has the DNA TGTGCCAGCAGTTACGGGGCCCATGGACAGGGTGACGAGCAGTACTTC.

The chain employs TRBV6-5 and TRBJ1-1, with D perhaps matching TRBD1 (5 bases). CDR3 length: 14 amino acids. CDR1 is MNHEY and CDR2 is SVGAGI in the germline V gene. V was shortened by 5 bases and J by 1 base, with 11 bases between the two germline ends. The CDR3 DNA follows: TGTGCCAGCAGTGAGGGGAGGGAGAACACTGAAGCTTTCTTT. As protein: CASSEGRENTEAFF.

This clonotype has more than one count but fewer than ten. Germline is not matched at one junction end, which may reflect a read error. Written as DNA, the CDR3 is TGTGCCAGCAACCAAGGGACCTACGAGCAGTACTTC. Its translation is CASNQGTYEQYF. The V call is TRBV3-1, the J call TRBJ2-7, with no clear D. The CDR3 sequence is 12 residues long. In germline, CDR1 is LGHDT, CDR2 YNNKEL (reference sequence).